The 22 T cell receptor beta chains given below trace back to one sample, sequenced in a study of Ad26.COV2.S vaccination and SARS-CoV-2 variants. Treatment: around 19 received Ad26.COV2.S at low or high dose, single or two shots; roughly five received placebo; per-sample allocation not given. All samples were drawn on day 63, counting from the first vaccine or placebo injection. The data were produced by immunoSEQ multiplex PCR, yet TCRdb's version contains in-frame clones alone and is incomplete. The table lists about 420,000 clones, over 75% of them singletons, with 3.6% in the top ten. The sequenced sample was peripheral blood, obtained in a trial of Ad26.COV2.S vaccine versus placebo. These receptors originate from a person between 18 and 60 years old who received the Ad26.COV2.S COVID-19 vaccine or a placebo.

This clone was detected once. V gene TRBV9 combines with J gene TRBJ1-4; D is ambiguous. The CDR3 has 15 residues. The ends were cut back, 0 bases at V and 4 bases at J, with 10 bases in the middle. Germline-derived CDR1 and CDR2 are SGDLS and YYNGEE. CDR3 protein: CASSVVPGGNEKLFF. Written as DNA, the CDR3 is TGTGCCAGCAGCGTAGTCCCAGGAGGTAATGAAAAACTGTTTTTT.

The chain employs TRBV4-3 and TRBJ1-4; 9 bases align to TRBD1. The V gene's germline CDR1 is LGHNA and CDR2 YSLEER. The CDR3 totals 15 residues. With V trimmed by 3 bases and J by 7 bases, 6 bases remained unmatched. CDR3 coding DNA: TGCGCCAGCAGCCAGCGACAGGGGGAGGTTGAAAAACTGTTTTTT. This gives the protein CASSQRQGEVEKLFF.

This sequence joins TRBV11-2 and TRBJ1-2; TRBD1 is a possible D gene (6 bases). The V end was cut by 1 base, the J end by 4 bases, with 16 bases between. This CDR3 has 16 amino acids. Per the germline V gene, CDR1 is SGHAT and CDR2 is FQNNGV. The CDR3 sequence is CASSLGEGGGSYGYTF. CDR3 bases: TGTGCCAGCAGCTTAGGGGAGGGGGGAGGAAGCTATGGCTACACCTTC.

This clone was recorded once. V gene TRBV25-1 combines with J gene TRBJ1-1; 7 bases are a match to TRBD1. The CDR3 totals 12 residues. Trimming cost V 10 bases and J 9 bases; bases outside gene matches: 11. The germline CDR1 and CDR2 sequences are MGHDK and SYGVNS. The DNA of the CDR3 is TGTGCCACACGAGGGGATAGGGGGCAAGCTTTCTTT. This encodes CATRGDRGQAFF.

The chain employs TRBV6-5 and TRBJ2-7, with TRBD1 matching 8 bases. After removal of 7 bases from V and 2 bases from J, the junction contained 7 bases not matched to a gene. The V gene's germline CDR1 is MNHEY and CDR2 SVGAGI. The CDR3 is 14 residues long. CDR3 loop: CASNSDRAPYEQYF. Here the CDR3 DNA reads TGTGCCAGCAACTCGGACAGGGCCCCCTACGAGCAGTACTTC.

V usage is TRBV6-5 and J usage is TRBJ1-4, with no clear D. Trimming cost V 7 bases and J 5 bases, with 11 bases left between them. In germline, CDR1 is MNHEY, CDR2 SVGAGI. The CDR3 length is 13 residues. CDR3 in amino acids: CASTIERNEKLFF. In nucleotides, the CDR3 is TGTGCCAGCACCATCGAAAGGAATGAAAAACTGTTTTTT.

CDR3 loop: CASSFCRENSTDTQYF. DNA for the CDR3: TGTGCCAGCAGCTTCTGCCGGGAGAATAGCACAGATACGCAGTATTTT. This rearrangement joins TRBV7-3 to TRBJ2-3, with D possibly TRBD2 on 6 matching bases. Trimming removed 3 bases from V and 0 bases from J, with 13 bases in between. The CDR3 consists of 16 residues. CDR1 is SGHTA, CDR2 FQGTGA, per germline.

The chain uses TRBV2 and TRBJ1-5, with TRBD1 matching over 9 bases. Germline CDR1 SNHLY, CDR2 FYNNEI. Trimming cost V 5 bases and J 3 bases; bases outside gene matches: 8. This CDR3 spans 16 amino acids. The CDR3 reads CASSPGQGTINQPQHF. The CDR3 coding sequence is TGTGCCAGCAGTCCCGGACAGGGGACCATCAATCAGCCCCAGCATTTT. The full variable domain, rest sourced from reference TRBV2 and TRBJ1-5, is EPEVTQTPSHQVTQMGQEVILRCVPISNHLYFYWYRQILGQKVEFLVSFYNNEISEKSEIFDDQFSVERPDGSNFTLKIRSTKLEDSAMYFCASSPGQGTINQPQHFGDGTRLSIL.

The CDR3 DNA reads TGCGCCAGCAGCCAAGATTGGGCCGGCTCCTACGAGCAGTACTTC. Protein product: CASSQDWAGSYEQYF. The gene calls are TRBV4-3 and TRBJ2-7; D uncertain. V was pared by 0 bases and J by 0 bases, with 9 bases between. In germline, CDR1 is LGHNA, CDR2 YSLEER. There are 15 residues in the CDR3.

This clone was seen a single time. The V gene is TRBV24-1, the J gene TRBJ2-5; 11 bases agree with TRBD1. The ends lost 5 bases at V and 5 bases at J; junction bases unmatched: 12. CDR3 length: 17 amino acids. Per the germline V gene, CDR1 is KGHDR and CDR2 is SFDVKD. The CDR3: CATSALGTGGRRETQYF. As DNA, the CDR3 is TGTGCCACCAGTGCGCTTGGGACAGGGGGACGCAGGGAGACCCAGTACTTC.

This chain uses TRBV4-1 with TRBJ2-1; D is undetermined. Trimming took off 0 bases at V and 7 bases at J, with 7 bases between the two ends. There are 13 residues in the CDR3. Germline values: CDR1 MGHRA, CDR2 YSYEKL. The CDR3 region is CASSQDLENEQFF. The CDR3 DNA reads TGCGCCAGCAGCCAAGATCTGGAGAATGAGCAGTTCTTC.

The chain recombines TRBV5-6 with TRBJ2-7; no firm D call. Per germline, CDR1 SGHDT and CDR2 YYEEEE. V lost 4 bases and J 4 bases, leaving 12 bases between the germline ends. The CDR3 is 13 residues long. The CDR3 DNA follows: TGTGCCAGCAGCCATTGGTCGGGTTACGAGCAGTACTTC. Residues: CASSHWSGYEQYF.

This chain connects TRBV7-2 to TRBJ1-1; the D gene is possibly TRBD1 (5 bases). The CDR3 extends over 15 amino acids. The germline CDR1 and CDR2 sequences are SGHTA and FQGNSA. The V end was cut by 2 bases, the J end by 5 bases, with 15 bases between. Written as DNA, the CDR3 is TGTGCCAGCAGCTTAAGTCGGGGGTTTGAGACTGAAGCTTTCTTT. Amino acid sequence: CASSLSRGFETEAFF.

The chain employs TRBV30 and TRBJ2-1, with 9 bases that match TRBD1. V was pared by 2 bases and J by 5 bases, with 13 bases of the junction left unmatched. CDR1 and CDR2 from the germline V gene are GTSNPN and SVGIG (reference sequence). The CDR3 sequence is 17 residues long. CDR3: CAWSQAQWTGVNNEQFF. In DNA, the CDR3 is TGTGCCTGGAGTCAGGCTCAATGGACAGGGGTCAACAATGAGCAGTTCTTC.

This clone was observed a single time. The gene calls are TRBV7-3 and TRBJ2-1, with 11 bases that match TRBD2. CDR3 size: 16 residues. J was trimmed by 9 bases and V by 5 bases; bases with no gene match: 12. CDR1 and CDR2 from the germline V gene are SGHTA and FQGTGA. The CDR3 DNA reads TGTGCCAGCAGCCCCCGTTCTAGCGGGGGGCTTAGTGAGCAGTTCTTC. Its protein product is CASSPRSSGGLSEQFF.

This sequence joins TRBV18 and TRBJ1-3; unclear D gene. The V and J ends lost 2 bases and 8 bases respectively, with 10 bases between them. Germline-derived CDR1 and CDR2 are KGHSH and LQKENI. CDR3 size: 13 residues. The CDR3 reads CASSPDGRDTIYF. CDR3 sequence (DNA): TGTGCCAGCTCACCAGACGGGCGGGACACCATATATTTT.

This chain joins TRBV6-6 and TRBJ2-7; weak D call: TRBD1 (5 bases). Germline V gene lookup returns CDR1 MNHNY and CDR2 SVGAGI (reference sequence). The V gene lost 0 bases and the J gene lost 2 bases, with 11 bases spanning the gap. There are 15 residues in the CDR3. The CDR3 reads CASSYSQTDTYEQYF. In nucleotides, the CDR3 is TGTGCCAGCAGTTACTCTCAGACGGACACCTACGAGCAGTACTTC.

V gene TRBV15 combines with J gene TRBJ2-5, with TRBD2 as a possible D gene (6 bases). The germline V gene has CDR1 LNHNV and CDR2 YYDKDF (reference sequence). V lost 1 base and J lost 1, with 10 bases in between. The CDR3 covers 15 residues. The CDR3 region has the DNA TGTGCCACCAGCAGAGGGGGGGACGCCCAAGAGACCCAGTACTTC. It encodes CATSRGGDAQETQYF. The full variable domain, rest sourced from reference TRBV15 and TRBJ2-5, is DAMVIQNPRYQVTQFGKPVTLSCSQTLNHNVMYWYQQKSSQAPKLLFHYYDKDFNNEADTPDNFQSRRPNTSFCFLDIRSPGLGDTAMYLCATSRGGDAQETQYFGPGTRLLVL.

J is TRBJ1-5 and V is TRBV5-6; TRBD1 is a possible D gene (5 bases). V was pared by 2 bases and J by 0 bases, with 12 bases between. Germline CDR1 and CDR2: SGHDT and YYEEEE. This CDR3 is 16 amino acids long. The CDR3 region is CASSFRASDSNQPQHF. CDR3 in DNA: TGTGCCAGCAGCTTCAGGGCCAGCGATAGCAATCAGCCCCAGCATTTT.

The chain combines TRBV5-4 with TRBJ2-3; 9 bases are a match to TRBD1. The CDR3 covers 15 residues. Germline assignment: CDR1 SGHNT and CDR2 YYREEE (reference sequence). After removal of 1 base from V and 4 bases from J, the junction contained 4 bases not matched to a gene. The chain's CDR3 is CASSLRDRASDTQYF. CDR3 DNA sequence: TGTGCCAGCAGCTTGCGGGACAGGGCATCAGATACGCAGTATTTT.

In nucleotides, the CDR3 is TGCGCCAGCAGGTGGGGGACAGGGGGCATGGGTGAGCAGTTCTTC. As protein: CASRWGTGGMGEQFF. The rearrangement joins TRBV5-1 to TRBJ2-1; TRBD1 matches at 12 bases. CDR1 and CDR2 from the germline V gene are SGHRS and YFSETQ. The CDR3 has 15 amino acids. V lost 5 bases and J lost 9; bases outside the gene matches: 9.

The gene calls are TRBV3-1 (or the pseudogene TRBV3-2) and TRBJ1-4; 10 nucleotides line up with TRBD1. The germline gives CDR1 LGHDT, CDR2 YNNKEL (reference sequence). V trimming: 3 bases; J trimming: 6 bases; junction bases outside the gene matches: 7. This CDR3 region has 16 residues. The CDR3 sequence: CASSQPGTGADEKLFF. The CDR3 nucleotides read TGTGCCAGCAGCCAGCCCGGGACAGGGGCGGATGAAAAACTGTTTTTT.